The 25 T cell receptor beta chains in this list originate from one sample, sequenced in a study of control samples from healthy donors and cancer patients. Assay: immunoSEQ multiplex PCR; the TCRdb copy retains only in-frame clones and omits some. The repertoire has 150,000 to 200,000 clones, nearly 90% of them found once; the top ten carry around 1.5%. Sequences were obtained from blood. The receptors stem from a woman aged 45-60 years in good health.

This clone occurred once. The chain couples TRBV7-9 to TRBJ1-2; 7 bases map to TRBD1. The V segment lost 3 bases and the J segment 6 bases; nucleotides outside the gene matches: 7. The length of the CDR3 is 14 residues. Germline CDR1 reads SEHNR; CDR2 reads FQNEAQ (reference sequence). The CDR3 here is CASSLDGQAHGYTF. In DNA form, the CDR3 reads TGTGCCAGCAGCTTGGATGGACAGGCCCATGGCTACACCTTC.

This clone occurred a few times. J is TRBJ1-5 and V is TRBV7-9; D not resolved. CDR1 and CDR2 (germline): SEHNR, FQNEAQ (reference sequence). Trimming removed 3 bases from V and 8 bases from J, with 11 bases in between. CDR3 length: 13 residues. The CDR3 spells CASSLGLKEPQHF. DNA of the CDR3: TGTGCCAGCAGCTTGGGCTTAAAAGAGCCCCAGCATTTT.

The chain couples TRBV12-3 or TRBV12-4 to TRBJ1-5; D ambiguous. The V end was cut by 3 bases, the J end by 0 bases, with 3 bases between. The CDR3 covers 13 residues. Written as DNA, the CDR3 is TGTGCCAGCAGTTTGGATAGCAATCAGCCCCAGCATTTT. Translated, it gives CASSLDSNQPQHF.

This clone has only a few counts. The chain links TRBV6-5 to TRBJ1-1, with TRBD1 matching over 11 bases. The CDR3 covers 12 residues. V lost 8 bases and J lost 7; bases outside the gene matches: 3. Germline V gene sequence: CDR1 MNHEY, CDR2 SVGAGI. CDR3 residues: CASEGQGDEAFF. CDR3 in DNA: TGTGCCAGCGAGGGACAGGGGGATGAAGCTTTCTTT.

A remark on this clone: The identical CDR3 is also encoded by other nucleotide sequences in the sample. CDR3 nucleotide sequence: TGTGCCAGCAGGGACAGCTACGAGCAGTACTTC. Translating it yields CASRDSYEQYF. This chain joins TRBV6-5 and TRBJ2-7; D perhaps matches TRBD1 (6 bases). CDR3 length: 11 amino acids. The germline CDR1 and CDR2 sequences are MNHEY and SVGAGI. Trimming took 6 bases from V and 3 from J, leaving 6 bases between them.

The rearrangement uses TRBV5-1 and TRBJ1-1; 7 bases are a match to TRBD1. The ends lost 0 bases at V and 4 bases at J; junction bases unmatched: 15. Germline V lookup: CDR1 SGHRS, CDR2 YFSETQ. The CDR3 extends over 18 amino acids. Written as DNA, the CDR3 is TGCGCCAGCAGCTTGGGTACAGGGGCTTTAGGTCATGGCACTGAAGCTTTCTTT. Translation: CASSLGTGALGHGTEAFF.

The chain is built from TRBV4-3 and TRBJ1-1, with D possibly being TRBD1 (6 bases). The V gene lost 1 base and the J gene lost 4 bases, with 10 bases spanning the gap. Per germline, CDR1 LGHNA and CDR2 YSLEER. This CDR3 has 14 residues. The CDR3 protein is CASSQGPGATEAFF. CDR3 nucleotide sequence: TGCGCCAGCAGCCAAGGGCCAGGGGCCACTGAAGCTTTCTTT.

The CDR3 DNA follows: TGTGCCAGCAGCTTAGATCGGGACAGGGCGAACACCGGGGAGCTGTTTTTT. It yields the protein CASSLDRDRANTGELFF. The rearrangement joins TRBV11-3 to TRBJ2-2; 9 bases line up with TRBD1. CDR1 and CDR2 from the germline V gene are SGHNT and YENEEA. Germline trimming cut 0 bases from V and 0 bases from J; bases unmatched to any gene: 2. The CDR3 loop spans 17 amino acids.

The chain is built from TRBV3-1 (or the pseudogene TRBV3-2) and TRBJ1-1; 9 bases align to TRBD1. V gave up 2 bases and J gave up 1 base; unmatched junction bases: 17. CDR1 LGHDT and CDR2 YNNKEL come from the germline V gene (reference sequence). This CDR3 spans 20 amino acids. The CDR3 reads CASSQRPPDRGNPWNTEAFF. CDR3 in DNA: TGTGCCAGCAGCCAACGCCCCCCGGACAGGGGAAACCCATGGAACACTGAAGCTTTCTTT.

The rearrangement links TRBV2 to TRBJ1-5, with TRBD1 as a possible D gene (5 bases). The CDR3 runs to 13 residues. Germline V gene sequence: CDR1 SNHLY, CDR2 FYNNEI. The CDR3 is CAWAGSGNQPQHF. CDR3 in DNA: TGTGCTTGGGCAGGGAGCGGCAATCAGCCCCAGCATTTT.

This clone was counted between two and nine times. V and J are TRBV28 and TRBJ2-7; 7 bases fit TRBD2. Germline V lookup: CDR1 MDHEN, CDR2 SYDVKM. Trimming cost V 1 base and J 6 bases; bases outside gene matches: 15. This CDR3 is built from 17 residues. Written as DNA, the CDR3 is TGTGCCAGCAGTTTATATCCCCCCGGCGGGACGGGAGGCGAGCAGTACTTC. Protein: CASSLYPPGGTGGEQYF.

The V gene is TRBV29-1, the J gene TRBJ1-1, with D possibly being TRBD1 (6 bases). This CDR3 is built from 13 residues. Trimming took off 3 bases at V and 2 bases at J, with 10 bases between the two ends. Germline V lookup: CDR1 SQVTM, CDR2 ANQGSEA. The CDR3 loop is CSVEDSQNTEAFF. The CDR3 nucleotides read TGCAGCGTTGAGGACAGCCAAAACACTGAAGCTTTCTTT.

The chain combines TRBV7-6 with TRBJ2-1, with TRBD1 matching 7 bases. Unmatched junction bases numbered 8, after V lost 4 bases and J lost 5 bases. From germline, CDR1 is SGHVS and CDR2 FNYEAQ. This CDR3 region has 15 residues. CDR3 in amino acids: CASSSAGTENNEQFF. CDR3 sequence (DNA): TGTGCCAGCAGCTCAGCCGGGACAGAGAACAATGAGCAGTTCTTC.

The V and J genes are TRBV5-6 and TRBJ2-5, with D possibly matching TRBD2 (6 bases). Germline lookup yields CDR1 SGHDT and CDR2 YYEEEE. This CDR3 is built from 15 residues. V was clipped by 0 bases and J by 4 bases, with 13 bases between them. CDR3 sequence reads: CASSLGGGVGETQYF. The CDR3 region has the DNA TGTGCCAGCAGCTTGGGAGGAGGGGTTGGAGAGACCCAGTACTTC.

The CDR3 DNA is TGTGCCAGCAGCCCCCTAGCGGGGAACAATGAGCAGTTCTTC. Amino acid sequence: CASSPLAGNNEQFF. The gene calls are TRBV3-1 (or the pseudogene TRBV3-2) and TRBJ2-1; TRBD2 agrees at 9 bases. The J segment lost 5 bases and the V segment lost 4 bases, leaving 3 bases of the junction unmatched. There are 14 residues in the CDR3. Germline V gene data show CDR1 as LGHDT and CDR2 as YNNKEL (reference sequence).

The chain has TRBV19 and TRBJ1-4; D may be TRBD1 (5 bases). The CDR3 consists of 14 residues. Germline values: CDR1 LNHDA, CDR2 SQIVND (reference sequence). V lost 5 bases to trimming and J lost 4 bases, with 11 bases between them. Written as DNA, the CDR3 is TGTGCCAGTAGTGGCGGGACGGTTAATGAAAAACTGTTTTTT. As protein: CASSGGTVNEKLFF.

The chain combines TRBV7-9 with TRBJ1-2; D gene uncertain. Trimming pared 5 bases from V and 7 bases from J, leaving 11 bases between. Germline V gives CDR1 SEHNR, CDR2 FQNEAQ (reference sequence). The CDR3 runs to 12 residues. The CDR3 DNA sequence: TGTGCCAGCAGCCAGCAGCATGGTGGCTACACCTTC. It specifies CASSQQHGGYTF.

Of note for this clone: At one end, the junction sequence differs from germline, possibly due to a read error. V gene TRBV19 combines with J gene TRBJ2-3; no reliable D call. The germline CDR1 and CDR2 sequences are LNHDA and SQIVND (reference sequence). There are 13 residues in the CDR3. This chain's CDR3 is CASSLERTDTQYF. Written as DNA, the CDR3 is TGTGCCAGTAGTTTAGAGCGCACAGATACGCAGTATTTT.

The rearrangement joins TRBV7-2 to TRBJ2-5; 11 bases map to TRBD2. V was clipped by 5 bases and J by 5 bases; unmatched bases: 10. Germline V CDR1 and CDR2: SGHTA, FQGNSA. CDR3 length: 16 residues. CDR3: CASSRSSSGGLETQYF. The CDR3 bases are TGTGCCAGCAGCCGCTCCTCTAGCGGGGGGCTGGAGACCCAGTACTTC.

This clone was detected once. The rearrangement uses TRBV24-1 and TRBJ1-2, with D uncertain. Germline V lookup: CDR1 KGHDR, CDR2 SFDVKD. The CDR3 contains 13 residues. Deletions cut 5 bases from V and 8 bases from J, with 14 bases between. CDR3 protein: CATSAQGSRGYTF. In nucleotides, the CDR3 is TGTGCCACCAGTGCCCAAGGCTCTCGGGGCTACACCTTC.

V gene TRBV3-1 (or the pseudogene TRBV3-2) combines with J gene TRBJ1-5; D is unresolved. Trimming took off 1 base at V and 2 bases at J, with 9 bases between the two ends. This CDR3 region has 15 residues. Germline lookup yields CDR1 LGHDT and CDR2 YNNKEL (reference sequence). CDR3 loop: CASSQALSGNQPQHF. The CDR3 DNA follows: TGTGCCAGCAGCCAAGCTCTTTCTGGCAATCAGCCCCAGCATTTT.

The chain has TRBV29-1 and TRBJ2-7; the D is unclear. This CDR3 has 14 residues. Trimming left V 1 base short and J 1 base short, with 11 bases between. CDR1 SQVTM and CDR2 ANQGSEA come from the germline V gene. Here the CDR3 reads CSVEATPFSYEQYF. In DNA, the CDR3 is TGCAGCGTTGAAGCTACACCTTTTTCCTACGAGCAGTACTTC.

The V call is TRBV5-4, the J call TRBJ2-7, with 8 nucleotides matching TRBD1. V dropped 4 bases and J dropped 4; count of bases not matched to a gene: 7. Germline CDR1 and CDR2: SGHNT and YYREEE (reference sequence). The CDR3 loop spans 14 amino acids. DNA for the CDR3: TGTGCCAGCAGCCCCCAGGGGGCTCAATACGAGCAGTACTTC. It translates to CASSPQGAQYEQYF.

With regard to this clone: A read error may produce the germline difference seen at one junction end. The chain carries TRBV28 and TRBJ2-2; D might be TRBD1 (5 bases). Germline CDR1 MDHEN, CDR2 SYDVKM. This CDR3 has 12 residues. DNA for the CDR3: TGTGCCAGCAGATGGGGCACCAGGGAGCTGTTTTTT. It translates to CASRWGTRELFF.

This chain joins TRBV28 and TRBJ1-6; D gene unclear. This CDR3 contains 16 residues. Germline CDR1 is MDHEN and CDR2 is SYDVKM. V dropped 3 bases and J dropped 0 bases, with 9 bases sitting between them. CDR3 DNA sequence: TGTGCCAGCAGTTTGGTGGCCAGCTCCTATAATTCACCCCTCCACTTT. This sequence encodes CASSLVASSYNSPLHF.